A selection of T cell receptor beta chains follows, all from one sample in a study of CD8+ T cells in alopecia areata. Using immunoSEQ multiplex PCR, the repertoire was profiled, and TCRdb retains in-frame clones only, with some absent. The sample carries 80,000 to 100,000 clones, 35% to 50% recorded once. The sample was CD4+ T cells sorted from blood. These receptors all come from a human donor with alopecia areata. The CDR3 runs from the conserved cysteine through the conserved F or W. Each record gives: J gene, clone size, V gene, D gene, CDR3 protein, CDR3 DNA. D genes are given only for firm matches. Expanded clones are given a class, and other clones once, few, many or no size at all.

>TRBJ2-7|.|TRBV7-2|TRBD2
CASSSRGGHYEQYF
TGTGCCAGCAGCTCCCGGGGAGGGCACTACGAGCAGTACTTC
>TRBJ2-3|few|TRBV7-8|.
CASSRRSSTDTQYF
TGTGCCAGCAGCAGAAGATCTAGCACAGATACGCAGTATTTT
>TRBJ2-1|.|TRBV29-1|TRBD1
CSVGTGQGRNEQFF
TGCAGCGTCGGAACGGGACAGGGGAGGAATGAGCAGTTCTTC
>TRBJ2-5|few|TRBV29-1|TRBD1
CSEGQGQETQYF
TGCAGCGAGGGACAGGGCCAAGAGACCCAGTACTTC
>TRBJ2-3|.|TRBV9|.
CASSGDTRASTDTQYF
TGTGCCAGCAGCGGCGACACCCGTGCTAGCACAGATACGCAGTATTTT
>TRBJ1-2|.|TRBV29-1|.
CSVRTNYGYTF
TGCAGCGTTCGAACCAACTATGGCTACACCTTC
>TRBJ2-2|.|TRBV29-1|.
CSTAAGGNTGELFF
TGCAGCACCGCGGCAGGCGGGAACACCGGGGAGCTGTTTTTT
>TRBJ1-5|few|TRBV29-1|TRBD1
CSVRTGENQPQHF
TGCAGCGTAAGGACAGGGGAGAATCAGCCCCAGCATTTT
>TRBJ2-2|.|TRBV4-1|.
CASSLPETNTGELFF
TGCGCCAGCAGCCTCCCAGAGACGAACACCGGGGAGCTGTTTTTT
>TRBJ2-7|.|TRBV6-5|TRBD1
CASSYTRDSGYEQYF
TGTGCCAGCAGTTACACAAGGGACAGTGGTTACGAGCAGTACTTC
>TRBJ1-5|few|TRBV19|.
CATGSGVSNQPQHF
TGTGCCACCGGATCAGGGGTAAGCAATCAGCCCCAGCATTTT
>TRBJ2-2|many|TRBV14|.
CASSGRDSPRGELFF
TGTGCCAGCAGCGGGAGAGACTCGCCACGCGGGGAGCTGTTTTTT
>TRBJ2-1|.|TRBV5-1|.
CASSLEQVSYNEQFF
TGCGCCAGCAGCTTGGAACAGGTCTCCTACAATGAGCAGTTCTTC
>TRBJ2-5|.|TRBV29-1|TRBD1
CSGYDRGRETQYF
TGCAGCGGTTATGACAGGGGGCGAGAGACCCAGTACTTC
>TRBJ2-1|.|TRBV7-2|TRBD2
CASSSTGTSNEQFF
TGTGCCAGCAGCTCAACCGGGACTAGCAATGAGCAGTTCTTC
>TRBJ2-5|few|TRBV29-1|.
CSASVETQYF
TGCAGCGCTAGTGTAGAGACCCAGTACTTC
>TRBJ2-7|few|TRBV5-1|.
CASSEGANYEQYF
TGCGCCAGCAGCGAAGGCGCTAACTACGAGCAGTACTTC
>TRBJ2-3|few|TRBV5-1|TRBD2
CASSLEVSGGATDTQYF
TGCGCCAGCAGCTTGGAGGTTAGCGGGGGGGCCACAGATACGCAGTATTTT
>TRBJ2-7|.|TRBV6-5|.
CASSRGSYEQYF
TGTGCCAGCAGCCGGGGCTCCTACGAGCAGTACTTC
>TRBJ1-5|.|TRBV28|.
CASSPPRWGGQPQHF
TGTGCCAGCAGTCCACCGCGATGGGGCGGCCAGCCCCAGCATTTT
>TRBJ2-5|.|TRBV2|.
CASSADSKETQYF
TGTGCCAGCAGCGCTGACAGCAAGGAGACCCAGTACTTC
>TRBJ1-2|.|TRBV30|.
CAWTASNYGYTF
TGTGCCTGGACCGCCTCTAACTATGGCTACACCTTC
>TRBJ2-7|.|TRBV19|.
CASSTTVPSSYEQYF
TGTGCCAGTAGCACGACAGTCCCGAGCTCCTACGAGCAGTACTTC
>TRBJ1-2|.|TRBV2|.
CASRAPREVGYGYTF
TGTGCCAGCAGAGCCCCCAGGGAGGTGGGGTATGGCTACACCTTC
>TRBJ2-3|.|TRBV7-2|TRBD2
CASSWREGSTDTQYF
TGTGCCAGCAGCTGGCGGGAGGGGAGCACAGATACGCAGTATTTT
>TRBJ2-3|few|TRBV7-9|.
CASSLGTSGGTDTQYF
TGTGCCAGCAGCTTAGGAACCTCGGGTGGTACAGATACGCAGTATTTT
>TRBJ2-4|once|TRBV6-6|.
CASSYSRGAKNIQYF
TGTGCCAGCAGTTACTCGCGGGGAGCCAAAAACATTCAGTACTTC
>TRBJ2-5|.|TRBV5-1|.
CASSPIRGAVETQYF
TGCGCCAGCAGCCCCATCCGAGGAGCGGTGGAGACCCAGTACTTC
>TRBJ2-7|few|TRBV6-6|.
CASSYSTDEQYF
TGTGCCAGCAGTTACTCGACAGACGAGCAGTACTTC